The 22 T cell receptor beta chains below come from one sample, sequenced in a study of T cell changes during pregnancy in multiple sclerosis. Some clones are missing from TCRdb's copy, which holds only in-frame ones; the method was immunoSEQ multiplex PCR. Among approximately 80,000 clones listed, over 85% were seen once. The sequences come from peripheral blood, collected in the second trimester of pregnancy. The source is a female donor in good health, enrolled as a control in a pregnancy study.

The gene calls are TRBV27 and TRBJ2-1; 10 bases fit TRBD2. Germline trimming cut 7 bases from V and 9 bases from J; bases unmatched to any gene: 9. CDR3 length: 14 amino acids. Germline CDR1 is MNHEY and CDR2 is SMNVEV (reference sequence). The CDR3 DNA reads as TGTGCCAGCAATCCCGGGACTAGCGTGGGTGAGCAGTTCTTC. Encoded protein: CASNPGTSVGEQFF.

V is TRBV5-1 and J is TRBJ2-7; D unclear. Trimming cost V 0 bases and J 2 bases, with 9 bases left between them. Germline V gene data show CDR1 as SGHRS and CDR2 as YFSETQ. The CDR3 runs to 14 residues. As DNA, the CDR3 is TGCGCCAGCAGCTTGGAGCAGACAACCTACGAGCAGTACTTC. This codes for CASSLEQTTYEQYF.

The chain carries TRBV21-1 and TRBJ2-3; the table's D call, TRBD2, was not checked against the DNA. TRBV21-1 represents a pseudogene. CDR3 length equals 17 residues. This CDR3 reads CASSKERKRETTDTQYF. CDR3 sequence (DNA): TGTGCCAGCAGCAAAGAGAGAAAACGGGAGACCACAGATACGCAGTATTTT.

This clone appeared a single time. The chain joins TRBV13 to TRBJ2-3, with TRBD1 identical over 8 bases. This CDR3 has 16 amino acids. Germline CDR1 PRHDT, CDR2 FYEKMQ (reference sequence). Trimming removed 1 base from V and 6 bases from J; junction bases left unmatched: 9. In DNA, the CDR3 is TGTGCCAGCAGCTTAGTGTGGACAGGGACACAGGATACGCAGTATTTT. Its protein product is CASSLVWTGTQDTQYF.

The chain joins TRBV28 to TRBJ1-5, with a possible D match to TRBD1 (6 bases). Germline CDR1 MDHEN, CDR2 SYDVKM. CDR3 length: 14 amino acids. V was cut by 5 bases and J by 5 bases, with 13 bases left in between. The CDR3 DNA sequence: TGTGCCAGCAGTCCGGACAGCGCCTATCAGCCCCAGCATTTT. It encodes CASSPDSAYQPQHF.

The chain carries TRBV6-4 and TRBJ2-1, with D possibly being TRBD1 (5 bases). V shed 0 bases and J shed 8 bases, with 11 bases lying between them. From germline, CDR1 is MRHNA and CDR2 SNTAGT. This CDR3 comprises 14 residues. CDR3 sequence reads: CASSDSPGADEQFF. In DNA, the CDR3 is TGTGCCAGCAGTGACTCGCCTGGGGCGGATGAGCAGTTCTTC.

The rearrangement joins TRBV2 to TRBJ1-2, with D perhaps TRBD1 (6 bases). CDR1 and CDR2 (germline): SNHLY, FYNNEI. V lost 6 bases and J lost 4, with 18 bases in between. The CDR3 length is 15 residues. In DNA form, the CDR3 reads TGTGCCAGCAGGGTTATGGGGGCGGCTGGCTATGGCTACACCTTC. This sequence encodes CASRVMGAAGYGYTF.

J is TRBJ1-3 and V is TRBV7-2, with TRBD1 matching 7 bases. Germline V gene sequence: CDR1 SGHTA, CDR2 FQGNSA. With 5 bases clipped from V and 0 bases from J, the junction kept 7 bases outside the gene matches. The CDR3 runs 16 residues. DNA for the CDR3: TGTGCCAGCAGCCCGAGGGACAGCTACTCTGGAAACACCATATATTTT. It yields the protein CASSPRDSYSGNTIYF.

The chain carries TRBV7-9 and TRBJ2-7; D might be TRBD1 (6 bases). Trimming took off 5 bases at V and 1 base at J, with 12 bases between the two ends. Germline CDR1 and CDR2: SEHNR and FQNEAQ (reference sequence). The CDR3 sequence is 14 residues long. CDR3 loop: CASSPGDISYEQYF. The CDR3 region has the DNA TGTGCCAGCAGCCCAGGGGACATTTCCTACGAGCAGTACTTC.

The chain joins TRBV5-1 to TRBJ2-5; D might be TRBD2 (6 bases). The CDR3 extends over 15 amino acids. Trimming left V 5 bases short and J 1 base short, with 15 bases between. CDR1 and CDR2 (germline): SGHRS, YFSETQ. The CDR3 DNA reads TGCGCCAGCAGTAGCGGCTACCGGCTCCAAGAGACCCAGTACTTC. Protein: CASSSGYRLQETQYF.

This chain connects TRBV4-1 to TRBJ2-5; 7 bases match TRBD2. There are 15 residues in the CDR3. J was trimmed by 2 bases and V by 3 bases; bases with no gene match: 6. The germline gives CDR1 MGHRA, CDR2 YSYEKL. CDR3 region: CASSQRAGEQETQYF. The CDR3 DNA reads TGCGCCAGCAGCCAGAGGGCGGGAGAACAAGAGACCCAGTACTTC.

This chain joins TRBV27 and TRBJ2-6, with D hard to call. Germline-derived CDR1 and CDR2 are MNHEY and SMNVEV (reference sequence). The V and J ends lost 4 bases and 1 base respectively, with 14 bases between them. The CDR3 is made up of 17 amino acids. CDR3 DNA sequence: TGTGCCAGCAGTTGGGCTTCTCCCTCTTCTGGGGCCAACGTCCTGACTTTC. Its translation is CASSWASPSSGANVLTF.

The gene calls are TRBV6-6 and TRBJ2-1, with D uncertain. The CDR3 runs 15 residues. Germline CDR1 is MNHNY and CDR2 is SVGAGI (reference sequence). Trimming took 8 bases from V and 2 from J, leaving 16 bases between them. The CDR3 nucleotides read TGTGCCAGCTCTCCCCCCATAACTGCCTACAATGAGCAGTTCTTC. Protein: CASSPPITAYNEQFF.

Only a few counts were recorded for this clone. This chain links TRBV27 with TRBJ1-1; D is ambiguous. Between the trimmed V and J ends, which lost 5 bases and 12 bases, there was a span of 16 bases. The length of the CDR3 is 12 residues. The germline CDR1 and CDR2 sequences are MNHEY and SMNVEV (reference sequence). CDR3 DNA: TGTGCCAGCAGTCACACCCCGGGGTTCACTTTCTTT. Its protein is CASSHTPGFTFF.

V and J are TRBV28 and TRBJ2-7; 7 positions agree with TRBD2. Per germline, CDR1 MDHEN and CDR2 SYDVKM. CDR3 length: 13 amino acids. Trimming at V came to 5 bases and at J to 3 bases, leaving 4 bases not matched to a gene. Here the CDR3 DNA reads TGTGCCAGCAGTCTGAGGGAGGGCTACGAGCAGTACTTC. Translation: CASSLREGYEQYF.

The rearrangement joins TRBV7-9 to TRBJ2-1; TRBD1 aligns across 9 bases. After removal of 5 bases from V and 4 bases from J, the junction contained 15 bases not matched to a gene. The CDR3 has 18 residues. Germline lookup yields CDR1 SEHNR and CDR2 FQNEAQ (reference sequence). The CDR3 DNA follows: TGTGCCAGCAGCCTACAGGGGGCGCATCGGGAATATTACAATGAGCAGTTCTTC. This codes for CASSLQGAHREYYNEQFF.

This chain joins TRBV2 and TRBJ2-3, with D unclear. V was cut by 4 bases and J by 5 bases, with 7 bases left in between. CDR3 length: 12 amino acids. Germline loops: CDR1 SNHLY, CDR2 FYNNEI. The DNA of the CDR3 is TGTGCCAGCAGTGGTCAGAAAGATACGCAGTATTTT. This translates into CASSGQKDTQYF.

The chain recombines TRBV5-1 with TRBJ2-7, with TRBD1 identical over 7 bases. This CDR3 contains 15 residues. Germline V lookup: CDR1 SGHRS, CDR2 YFSETQ. J was trimmed by 3 bases and V by 4 bases; bases with no gene match: 10. CDR3 region: CASSPSTGIFYEQYF. CDR3 DNA sequence: TGCGCCAGCAGCCCCTCGACAGGGATATTCTACGAGCAGTACTTC. Full variable domain (remainder filled in from reference TRBV5-1 and TRBJ2-7): KAGVTQTPRYLIKTRGQQVTLSCSPISGHRSVSWYQQTPGQGLQFLFEYFSETQRNKGNFPGRFSGRQFSNSRSEMNVSTLELGDSALYLCASSPSTGIFYEQYFGPGTRLTVT.

The rearrangement uses TRBV2 and TRBJ1-5, with D tentatively TRBD1 (5 bases). Germline V lookup: CDR1 SNHLY, CDR2 FYNNEI. V was trimmed by 11 bases and J by 6 bases, leaving 17 bases between them. The CDR3 runs to 13 residues. The CDR3 reads CAGAGPSGQPQHF. CDR3 DNA sequence: TGTGCCGGAGCGGGACCCTCGGGTCAGCCCCAGCATTTT.

The chain uses TRBV28 and TRBJ2-1, with 9 bases that match TRBD2. Germline V gives CDR1 MDHEN, CDR2 SYDVKM. The CDR3 is made up of 17 amino acids. Trimming took 7 bases from V and 4 from J; bases not matched to a gene: 14. The CDR3 reads CASTKGASGDLYNEQFF. The DNA of the CDR3 is TGTGCCAGCACGAAAGGGGCTAGCGGGGACCTTTACAATGAGCAGTTCTTC.

The gene calls are TRBV4-1 and TRBJ2-7; maybe TRBD2 (5 bases). V gave up 1 base and J gave up 1 base, with 14 bases separating them. Germline V gene sequence: CDR1 MGHRA, CDR2 YSYEKL. The CDR3 is made up of 16 amino acids. The CDR3, as DNA: TGCGCCAGCAGCCAAGGTTTAGCGCTTGCTTCCTACGAGCAGTACTTC. Its translation is CASSQGLALASYEQYF.

The V and J genes are TRBV7-9 and TRBJ2-2; D is perhaps TRBD2 (5 bases). The CDR3 extends over 14 amino acids. Germline CDR1 is SEHNR and CDR2 is FQNEAQ (reference sequence). Between the trimmed V and J ends, which lost 4 bases and 4 bases, there was a span of 10 bases. The CDR3, as DNA: TGTGCCAGCAGCTGGGCGGGTTCCACCGGGGAGCTGTTTTTT. Its translation is CASSWAGSTGELFF.